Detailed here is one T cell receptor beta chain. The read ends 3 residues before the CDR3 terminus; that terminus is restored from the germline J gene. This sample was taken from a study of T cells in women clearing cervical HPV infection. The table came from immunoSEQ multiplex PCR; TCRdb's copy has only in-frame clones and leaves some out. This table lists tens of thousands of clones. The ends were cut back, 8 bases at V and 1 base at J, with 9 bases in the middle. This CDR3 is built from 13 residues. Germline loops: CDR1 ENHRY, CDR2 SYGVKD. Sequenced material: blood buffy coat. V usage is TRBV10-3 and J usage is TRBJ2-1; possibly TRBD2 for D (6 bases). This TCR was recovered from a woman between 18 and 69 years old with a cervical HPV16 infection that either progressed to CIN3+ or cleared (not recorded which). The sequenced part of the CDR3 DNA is TGTGCCATCGCGGGGATTTCCTACAATGAG. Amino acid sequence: CAIAGISYNE. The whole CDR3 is CAIAGISYNEQFF.